These 30 T cell receptor beta chains were sequenced from one sample in a study of T cell responses to AZD1222 COVID-19 vaccine. Profiled with immunoSEQ multiplex PCR; TCRdb holds only in-frame clones, not every one. The sample holds about 130,000 clones; 65% to 90% are singletons and the top ten take around 22%. Sequences were derived from peripheral blood, sampled on day 0 of AZD1222 vaccination. The origin of the receptors is an adult in good health.

The chain recombines TRBV6-5 with TRBJ1-2; D uncertain. CDR1 is MNHEY and CDR2 is SVGAGI in the germline V gene. The CDR3 consists of 14 residues. V was cut by 8 bases and J by 0 bases, with 13 bases left in between. The CDR3 loop is CASGHRESNYGYTF. The CDR3 DNA is TGTGCCAGCGGCCATCGGGAATCTAACTATGGCTACACCTTC.

The V gene is TRBV6-2 or TRBV6-3, the J gene TRBJ2-7; perhaps TRBD2 as D (7 bases). CDR1 MNHEY and CDR2 SVGEGT come from the germline V gene. This CDR3 has 15 residues. Trimming pared 5 bases from V and 2 bases from J, leaving 16 bases between. The CDR3 loop is CASSLLRGPPYEQYF. The CDR3, as DNA: TGTGCCAGCAGTCTGTTGCGGGGGCCGCCCTACGAGCAGTACTTC.

The DNA of the CDR3 is TGTGCCAGCAGTTCCAGGACAGGGGCGGGCTACACCTTC. Residues: CASSSRTGAGYTF. The chain recombines TRBV7-3 with TRBJ1-2; 9 bases align to TRBD1. The CDR3 has 13 amino acids. Per germline, CDR1 SGHTA and CDR2 FQGTGA. The ends lost 6 bases at V and 8 bases at J; junction bases unmatched: 7.

The chain joins TRBV11-2 to TRBJ2-3, with D uncertain. V dropped 1 base and J dropped 6 bases, with 8 bases sitting between them. Germline V gene sequence: CDR1 SGHAT, CDR2 FQNNGV. The CDR3 totals 13 residues. The CDR3 region is CASSLVTHDTQYF. Written as DNA, the CDR3 is TGTGCCAGCAGCTTAGTAACGCACGATACGCAGTATTTT.

This sequence joins TRBV6-5 and TRBJ1-2; a weak D match, TRBD1 (6 bases). The CDR3 is 13 amino acids. The V end lost 6 bases, the J end lost 6 bases, and 14 bases lay between the germline ends. Germline CDR1 is MNHEY and CDR2 is SVGAGI. In DNA, the CDR3 is TGTGCCAGCAGGGGCAGGGGTGTGGATGGCTACACCTTC. Its translation is CASRGRGVDGYTF.

The chain joins TRBV6-6 to TRBJ2-3; TRBD2 matches at 8 bases. Per germline, CDR1 MNHNY and CDR2 SVGAGI (reference sequence). V trimming: 5 bases; J trimming: 2 bases; junction bases outside the gene matches: 6. The CDR3 consists of 15 residues. CDR3 nucleotides: TGTGCCAGCAGTCCCCAAGCGGGGGCCACAGATACGCAGTATTTT. Its protein product is CASSPQAGATDTQYF.

The V call is TRBV14, the J call TRBJ1-4; no reliable D call. V dropped 0 bases and J dropped 14 bases, with 10 bases sitting between them. The CDR3 has 12 amino acids. In germline, CDR1 is SGHDN, CDR2 FVKESK. The CDR3 here is CASSQDRLRLFF. The CDR3 bases are TGTGCCAGCAGCCAAGACAGGCTCCGTCTGTTTTTT.

This clone came up once. The J gene is TRBJ1-6, the V gene TRBV18, with 11 bases aligning to TRBD1. Germline V CDR1 and CDR2: KGHSH, LQKENI. The CDR3 runs 16 residues. The J segment lost 9 bases and the V segment lost 3 bases, leaving 7 bases of the junction unmatched. CDR3 nucleotide sequence: TGTGCCAGCTCACCGTCCCGGACAGGGGGCAGTTCACCCCTCCACTTT. As protein: CASSPSRTGGSSPLHF. Full variable domain (remainder filled in from reference TRBV18 and TRBJ1-6): NAGVMQNPRHLVRRRGQEARLRCSPMKGHSHVYWYRQLPEEGLKFMVYLQKENIIDESGMPKERFSAEFPKEGPSILRIQQVVRGDSAAYFCASSPSRTGGSSPLHFGNGTRLTVT.

The genes are TRBV12-3 or TRBV12-4 and TRBJ2-2; tentative D call: TRBD2 (5 bases). Trimming left V 6 bases short and J 6 bases short, with 11 bases between. The CDR3 consists of 13 residues. DNA of the CDR3: TGTGCCAGCAGAGTGACGCGGGCCGGGGAGCTGTTTTTT. Translating gives CASRVTRAGELFF.

V and J are TRBV5-1 and TRBJ2-2; 7 nucleotides align to TRBD1. The V segment lost 0 bases and the J segment 5 bases; nucleotides outside the gene matches: 1. CDR3 size: 14 residues. Germline V lookup: CDR1 SGHRS, CDR2 YFSETQ. The CDR3 DNA follows: TGCGCCAGCAGCTTGGAGGGGGCGACCGGGGAGCTGTTTTTT. This sequence encodes CASSLEGATGELFF.

The rearrangement joins TRBV6-5 to TRBJ1-5; D gene unclear. This CDR3 comprises 14 residues. V lost 6 bases to trimming and J lost 2 bases, with 11 bases between them. Looked up from germline, CDR1 is MNHEY and CDR2 is SVGAGI. CDR3 sequence (DNA): TGTGCCAGCAGGCCCCCAGGAGGCAATCAGCCCCAGCATTTT. It translates to CASRPPGGNQPQHF.

This clone has just one count. The chain recombines TRBV1 with TRBJ2-3; the table's D gene call, TRBD2, was not cross checked with the DNA. TRBV1 is an annotated pseudogene. CDR3 length: 20 amino acids. The CDR3: CTSSQLASLPPGLAADTQYF. For the CDR3, the DNA is TGCACCAGCAGCCAACTTGCCAGCCTTCCCCCGGGACTAGCAGCGGATACGCAGTATTTT.

The genes are TRBV5-1 and TRBJ1-3; D might be TRBD1 (6 bases). From germline, CDR1 is SGHRS and CDR2 YFSETQ. The CDR3 is 14 amino acids. The V gene lost 0 bases and the J gene lost 7 bases, with 11 bases spanning the gap. CDR3: CASSLGSGANTIYF. The CDR3 DNA sequence: TGCGCCAGCAGCTTGGGTTCAGGGGCCAACACCATATATTTT.

The V call is TRBV7-8, the J call TRBJ1-1, with D tentatively TRBD1 (5 bases). CDR1 is SGHVS and CDR2 is FQNEAQ in the germline V gene. V gave up 4 bases and J gave up 4 bases, with 19 bases separating them. CDR3 size: 16 residues. In DNA form, the CDR3 reads TGTGCCAGCAGCTACCAGGGTGCGTCGGCGACCACTGAAGCTTTCTTT. Its protein is CASSYQGASATTEAFF.

The chain couples TRBV21-1 to TRBJ1-2. TRBV21-1 is designated a pseudogene. This CDR3 is built from 13 residues. The CDR3 sequence is CASPPGPNYGYTF. CDR3 coding DNA: TGTGCCAGCCCCCCGGGTCCTAACTATGGCTACACCTTC.

V is TRBV3-1 (or the pseudogene TRBV3-2) and J is TRBJ2-7; no clear D. The CDR3 has 12 amino acids. Germline CDR1 reads LGHDT; CDR2 reads YNNKEL (reference sequence). The germline V and J ends were trimmed by 4 bases and 7 bases, with 11 bases remaining between them. CDR3 coding DNA: TGTGCCAGCAGCCCTTCAGTCGGGGAGCAGTACTTC. Translation gives CASSPSVGEQYF.

This sequence joins TRBV27 and TRBJ1-2, with D possibly being TRBD1 (5 bases). Germline lookup yields CDR1 MNHEY and CDR2 SMNVEV (reference sequence). The CDR3 consists of 15 residues. V shed 6 bases and J shed 5 bases, with 19 bases lying between them. The DNA for the CDR3 is TGTGCCAGCAGACGAGGGTCGGGGCCGGGTTATGGCTACACCTTC. Translated: CASRRGSGPGYGYTF.

The chain links TRBV5-8 to TRBJ2-6, with a tentative D call TRBD1 (5 bases). Trimming took 0 bases from V and 0 from J, leaving 10 bases between them. The CDR3 is made up of 17 amino acids. CDR1 is SGHTS, CDR2 YDEGEE, per germline. The CDR3 DNA reads TGTGCCAGCAGCTTGGGGGGCCGTCTCTCTGGGGCCAACGTCCTGACTTTC. Translation: CASSLGGRLSGANVLTF.

The chain links TRBV3-1 (or the pseudogene TRBV3-2) to TRBJ1-2, with unresolved D. Trimming took off 2 bases at V and 2 bases at J, with 12 bases between the two ends. This CDR3 has 15 amino acids. CDR1 LGHDT and CDR2 YNNKEL come from the germline V gene (reference sequence). This CDR3 reads CASSQTGHLNYGYTF. The CDR3 bases are TGTGCCAGCAGCCAAACCGGTCACCTGAACTATGGCTACACCTTC.

This clone was seen only a few times. The V and J genes are TRBV6-6 and TRBJ1-2; D ambiguous. The CDR3 totals 15 residues. Trimming removed 7 bases from V and 2 bases from J, with 17 bases in between. In germline, CDR1 is MNHNY, CDR2 SVGAGI (reference sequence). The CDR3 nucleotides are TGTGCCAGCACCTTGGACGGGGAGGTGAACTATGGCTACACCTTC. Protein: CASTLDGEVNYGYTF.

This sequence joins TRBV6-5 and TRBJ2-3; the match to TRBD1 covers 9 bases. With V trimmed by 7 bases and J by 3 bases, 5 bases remained unmatched. This CDR3 is 14 amino acids long. The germline V gene has CDR1 MNHEY and CDR2 SVGAGI. CDR3 DNA: TGTGCCAGCAAAATGGGACAGGGAACAGATACGCAGTATTTT. Protein product: CASKMGQGTDTQYF.

The chain is built from TRBV2 and TRBJ2-1; D uncertain. V dropped 6 bases and J dropped 0 bases, with 12 bases sitting between them. The CDR3 runs 15 residues. CDR1 is SNHLY, CDR2 FYNNEI, per germline. The CDR3: CASSYRESSYNEQFF. The DNA for the CDR3 is TGTGCCAGCAGCTATAGAGAGAGCTCCTACAATGAGCAGTTCTTC.

The V and J genes are TRBV7-2 and TRBJ2-1; 9 bases match TRBD2. Germline V gives CDR1 SGHTA, CDR2 FQGNSA. With V trimmed by 3 bases and J by 7 bases, 10 bases remained unmatched. CDR3 length equals 16 residues. CDR3 region: CASSLSWRGGRNEQFF. CDR3 coding DNA: TGTGCCAGCAGCTTGTCCTGGCGGGGGGGCCGGAATGAGCAGTTCTTC.

The CDR3 region has the DNA TGTGCCAGCAGCCCATTTTACGGGGGCATGTATACGCAGTATTTT. Protein: CASSPFYGGMYTQYF. This chain uses TRBV9 with TRBJ2-3; D could derive from TRBD1 or TRBD2 (6 bases each). The CDR3 runs to 15 residues. Germline-derived CDR1 and CDR2 are SGDLS and YYNGEE. V dropped 4 bases and J dropped 7 bases, with 19 bases sitting between them. The whole variable domain, filled in from reference TRBV9 and TRBJ2-3, reads DSGVTQTPKHLITATGQRVTLRCSPRSGDLSVYWYQQSLDQGLQFLIQYYNGEERAKGNILERFSAQQFPDLHSELNLSSLELGDSALYFCASSPFYGGMYTQYFGPGTRLTVL.

This clone was recorded a few times. The chain couples TRBV3-1 (or the pseudogene TRBV3-2) to TRBJ2-1; D might be TRBD2 (7 bases). CDR1 LGHDT and CDR2 YNNKEL come from the germline V gene (reference sequence). CDR3 length equals 17 residues. Trimming took off 4 bases at V and 2 bases at J, with 18 bases between the two ends. DNA for the CDR3: TGTGCCAGCAGCCTAATTGCCGGGGGGCGCCCCTACAATGAGCAGTTCTTC. Residues: CASSLIAGGRPYNEQFF.

The CDR3 region is CASSLAGLLNTEAFF. For the CDR3, the DNA is TGTGCCAGCAGCTTGGCGGGACTGTTGAACACTGAAGCTTTCTTT. This rearrangement joins TRBV7-6 to TRBJ1-1; possible D gene TRBD1, 5 bases. Trimming left V 3 bases short and J 0 bases short, with 11 bases between. The CDR3 covers 15 residues. The germline V gene has CDR1 SGHVS and CDR2 FNYEAQ.

The rearrangement uses TRBV5-1 and TRBJ2-7, with D uncertain. V lost 0 bases, J lost 8 bases, and 6 bases lay in between. The germline CDR1 and CDR2 sequences are SGHRS and YFSETQ. The CDR3 is 11 residues long. This CDR3 is CASSLGSKQYF. The CDR3 nucleotides are TGCGCCAGCAGCTTGGGTTCCAAGCAGTACTTC.

In nucleotides, the CDR3 is TGTGCCAGCAGCTTAGACCCGACGTTTGGCTACACCTTC. This encodes CASSLDPTFGYTF. This chain links TRBV7-2 with TRBJ1-2; D uncertain. CDR1 SGHTA and CDR2 FQGNSA come from the germline V gene. Trimming pared 1 base from V and 7 bases from J, leaving 10 bases between. The CDR3 contains 13 residues.

Written as DNA, the CDR3 is TGTGCCAGCAGCCTAACTACAGGGGGATACACCTTC. This translates into CASSLTTGGYTF. The rearrangement uses TRBV3-1 (or the pseudogene TRBV3-2) and TRBJ1-2, with 8 positions matching TRBD1. Germline CDR1 LGHDT, CDR2 YNNKEL (reference sequence). The V and J ends lost 4 bases and 11 bases, in that order; junction bases with no gene match: 6. This CDR3 is 12 amino acids long.

The rearrangement uses TRBV5-4 and TRBJ2-1; D could derive from TRBD1 or TRBD2 (6 bases each). The V and J ends lost 3 bases and 6 bases respectively, with 22 bases between them. Germline CDR1 and CDR2: SGHNT and YYREEE (reference sequence). The CDR3 is made up of 17 amino acids. The CDR3 here is CASSSREEPGAPNEQFF. Here the CDR3 DNA reads TGTGCCAGCAGCTCCCGAGAGGAGCCGGGGGCGCCCAATGAGCAGTTCTTC. The full variable domain, its missing parts supplied by reference TRBV5-4 and TRBJ2-1, is ETGVTQSPTHLIKTRGQQVTLRCSSQSGHNTVSWYQQALGQGPQFIFQYYREEENGRGNFPPRFSGLQFPNYSSELNVNALELDDSALYLCASSSREEPGAPNEQFFGPGTRLTVL.